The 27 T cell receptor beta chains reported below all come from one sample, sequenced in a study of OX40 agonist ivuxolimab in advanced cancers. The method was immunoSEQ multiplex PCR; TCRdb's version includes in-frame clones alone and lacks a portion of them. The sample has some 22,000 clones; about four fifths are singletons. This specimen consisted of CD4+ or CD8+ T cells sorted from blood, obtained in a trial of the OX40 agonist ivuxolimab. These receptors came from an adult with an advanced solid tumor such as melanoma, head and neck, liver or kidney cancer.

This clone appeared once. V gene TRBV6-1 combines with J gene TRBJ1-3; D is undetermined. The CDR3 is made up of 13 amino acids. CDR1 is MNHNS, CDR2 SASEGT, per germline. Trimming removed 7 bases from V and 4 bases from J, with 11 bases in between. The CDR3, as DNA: TGTGCCAGCACCGACGGGCCCGGAAACACCATATATTTT. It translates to CASTDGPGNTIYF.

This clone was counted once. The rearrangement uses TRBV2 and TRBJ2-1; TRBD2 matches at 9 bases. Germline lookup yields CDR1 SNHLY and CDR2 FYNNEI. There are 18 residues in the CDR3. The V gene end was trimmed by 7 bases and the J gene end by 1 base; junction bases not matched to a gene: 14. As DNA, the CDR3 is TGTGCCAGCACTCCCCTAGGGGTAGCGGGGGTTTCCTACAATGAGCAGTTCTTC. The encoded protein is CASTPLGVAGVSYNEQFF.

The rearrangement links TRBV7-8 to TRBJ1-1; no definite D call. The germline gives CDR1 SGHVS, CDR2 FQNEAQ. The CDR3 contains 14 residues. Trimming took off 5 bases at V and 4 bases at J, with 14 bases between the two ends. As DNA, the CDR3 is TGTGCCAGCAGCGTGGGCCTACGTCCCACTGAAGCTTTCTTT. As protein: CASSVGLRPTEAFF.

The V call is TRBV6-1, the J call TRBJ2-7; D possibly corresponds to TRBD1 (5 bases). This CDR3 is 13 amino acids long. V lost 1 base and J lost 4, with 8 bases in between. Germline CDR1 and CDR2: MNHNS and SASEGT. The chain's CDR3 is CASSEVRDYEQYF. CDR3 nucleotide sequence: TGTGCCAGCAGTGAAGTCAGGGATTACGAGCAGTACTTC.

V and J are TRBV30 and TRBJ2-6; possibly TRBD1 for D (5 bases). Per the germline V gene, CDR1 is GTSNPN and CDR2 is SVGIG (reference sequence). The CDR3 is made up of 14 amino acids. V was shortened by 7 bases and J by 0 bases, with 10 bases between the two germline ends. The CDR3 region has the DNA TGTGCCTCACCGGACATCTCTGGGGCCAACGTCCTGACTTTC. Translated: CASPDISGANVLTF.

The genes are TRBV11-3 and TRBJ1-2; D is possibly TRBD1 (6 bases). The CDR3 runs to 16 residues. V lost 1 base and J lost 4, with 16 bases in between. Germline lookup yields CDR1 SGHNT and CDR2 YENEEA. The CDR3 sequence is CASSLGRQDDSYGYTF. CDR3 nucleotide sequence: TGTGCCAGCAGCTTAGGGAGACAGGACGATTCCTATGGCTACACCTTC.

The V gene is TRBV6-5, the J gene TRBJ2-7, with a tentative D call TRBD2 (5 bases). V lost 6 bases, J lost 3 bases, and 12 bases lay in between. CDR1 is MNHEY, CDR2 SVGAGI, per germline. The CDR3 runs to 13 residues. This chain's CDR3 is CASSLGLFYEQYF. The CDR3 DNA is TGTGCCAGCAGCCTCGGACTTTTCTACGAGCAGTACTTC.

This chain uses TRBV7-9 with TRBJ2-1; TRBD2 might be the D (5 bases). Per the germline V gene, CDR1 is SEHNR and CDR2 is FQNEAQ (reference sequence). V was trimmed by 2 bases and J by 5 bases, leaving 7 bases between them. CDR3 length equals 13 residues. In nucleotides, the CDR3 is TGTGCCAGCAGCTTATCGGGGAACAATGAGCAGTTCTTC. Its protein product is CASSLSGNNEQFF.

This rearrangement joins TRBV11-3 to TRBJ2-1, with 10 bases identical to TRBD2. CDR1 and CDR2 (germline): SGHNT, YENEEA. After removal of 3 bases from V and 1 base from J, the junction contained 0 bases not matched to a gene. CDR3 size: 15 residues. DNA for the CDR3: TGTGCCAGCAGCTTGACTAGCGGGTCCTACAATGAGCAGTTCTTC. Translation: CASSLTSGSYNEQFF.

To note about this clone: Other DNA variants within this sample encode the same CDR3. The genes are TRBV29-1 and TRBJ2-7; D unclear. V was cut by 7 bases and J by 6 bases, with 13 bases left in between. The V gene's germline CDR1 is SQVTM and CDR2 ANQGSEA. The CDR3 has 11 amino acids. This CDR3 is CSACVGCEQYF. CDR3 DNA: TGCAGCGCCTGCGTTGGTTGCGAGCAGTACTTC.

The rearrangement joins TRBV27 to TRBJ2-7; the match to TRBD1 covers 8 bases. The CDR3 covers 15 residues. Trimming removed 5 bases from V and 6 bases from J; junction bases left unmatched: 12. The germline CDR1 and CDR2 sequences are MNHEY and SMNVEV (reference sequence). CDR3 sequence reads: CASSIAPGRGLEQYF. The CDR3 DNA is TGTGCCAGCAGTATTGCCCCAGGCAGGGGGCTCGAGCAGTACTTC.

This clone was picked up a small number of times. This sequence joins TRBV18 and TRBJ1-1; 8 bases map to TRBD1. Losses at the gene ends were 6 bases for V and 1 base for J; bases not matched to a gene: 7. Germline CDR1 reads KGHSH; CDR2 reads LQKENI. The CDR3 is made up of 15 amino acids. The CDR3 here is CASSLGGTGNTEAFF. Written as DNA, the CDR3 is TGTGCCAGCTCCCTTGGGGGGACAGGGAACACTGAAGCTTTCTTT. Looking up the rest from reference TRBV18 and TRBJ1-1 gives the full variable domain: NAGVMQNPRHLVRRRGQEARLRCSPMKGHSHVYWYRQLPEEGLKFMVYLQKENIIDESGMPKERFSAEFPKEGPSILRIQQVVRGDSAAYFCASSLGGTGNTEAFFGQGTRLTVV.

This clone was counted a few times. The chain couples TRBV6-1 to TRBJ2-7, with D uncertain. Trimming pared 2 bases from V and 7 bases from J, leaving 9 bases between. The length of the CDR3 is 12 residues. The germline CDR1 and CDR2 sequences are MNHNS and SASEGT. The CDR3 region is CASSEYLREQYF. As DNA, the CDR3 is TGTGCCAGCAGTGAATATCTCCGGGAGCAGTACTTC.

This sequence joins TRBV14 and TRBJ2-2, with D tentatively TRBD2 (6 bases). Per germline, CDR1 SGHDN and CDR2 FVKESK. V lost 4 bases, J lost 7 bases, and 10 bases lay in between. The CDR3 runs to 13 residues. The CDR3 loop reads CASSLGGIGELFF. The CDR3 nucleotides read TGTGCCAGCAGCCTTGGGGGGATCGGGGAGCTGTTTTTT.

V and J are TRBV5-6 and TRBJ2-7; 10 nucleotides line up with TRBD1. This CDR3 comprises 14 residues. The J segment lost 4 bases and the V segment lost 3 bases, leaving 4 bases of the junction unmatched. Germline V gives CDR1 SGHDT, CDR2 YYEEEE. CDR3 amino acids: CASSWGTGVYEQYF. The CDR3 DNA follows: TGTGCCAGCAGCTGGGGGACAGGGGTGTACGAGCAGTACTTC.

Here the CDR3 reads CAWSVSSGRTQYF. CDR3 DNA: TGTGCCTGGAGTGTTAGTAGCGGGAGGACCCAGTACTTC. The V and J genes are TRBV30 and TRBJ2-5; TRBD2 matches 9 bases. Germline V gene lookup returns CDR1 GTSNPN and CDR2 SVGIG (reference sequence). CDR3 length: 13 residues. The J segment lost 7 bases and the V segment lost 0 bases, leaving 3 bases of the junction unmatched.

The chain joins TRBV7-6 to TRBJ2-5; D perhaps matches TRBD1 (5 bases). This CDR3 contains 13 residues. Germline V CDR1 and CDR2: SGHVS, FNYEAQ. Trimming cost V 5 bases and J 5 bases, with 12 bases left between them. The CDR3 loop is CASSAGRAETQYF. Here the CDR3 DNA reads TGTGCCAGCAGCGCCGGCAGGGCGGAGACCCAGTACTTC.

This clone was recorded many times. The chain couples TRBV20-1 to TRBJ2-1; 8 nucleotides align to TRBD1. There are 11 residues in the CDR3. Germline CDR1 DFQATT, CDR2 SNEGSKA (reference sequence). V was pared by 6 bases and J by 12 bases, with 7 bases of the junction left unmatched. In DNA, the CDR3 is TGCAGTGCATTACAGGGGGAAAGGCAGTTCTTC. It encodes CSALQGERQFF.

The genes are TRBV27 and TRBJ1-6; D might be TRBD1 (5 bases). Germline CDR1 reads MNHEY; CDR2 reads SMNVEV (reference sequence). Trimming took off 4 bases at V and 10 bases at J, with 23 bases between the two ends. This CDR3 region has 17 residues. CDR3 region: CASSSPLGQGHGSPLHF. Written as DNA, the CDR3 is TGTGCCAGCAGTTCACCGCTTGGGCAGGGTCATGGGTCACCCCTCCACTTT.

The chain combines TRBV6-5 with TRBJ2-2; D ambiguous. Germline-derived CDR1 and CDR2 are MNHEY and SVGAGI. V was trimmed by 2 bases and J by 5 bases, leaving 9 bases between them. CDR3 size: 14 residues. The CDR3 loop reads CASSYGPRTGELFF. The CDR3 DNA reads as TGTGCCAGCAGTTACGGCCCACGGACCGGGGAGCTGTTTTTT.

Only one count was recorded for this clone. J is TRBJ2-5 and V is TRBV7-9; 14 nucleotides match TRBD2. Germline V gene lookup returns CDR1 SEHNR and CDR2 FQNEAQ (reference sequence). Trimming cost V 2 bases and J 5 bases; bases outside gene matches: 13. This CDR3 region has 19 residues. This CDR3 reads CASSLWPPPGLAGEETQYF. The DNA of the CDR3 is TGTGCCAGCAGCTTATGGCCACCACCGGGACTAGCGGGAGAGGAGACCCAGTACTTC. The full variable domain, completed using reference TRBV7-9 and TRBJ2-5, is DTGVSQNPRHKITKRGQNVTFRCDPISEHNRLYWYRQTLGQGPEFLTYFQNEAQLEKSRLLSDRFSAERPKGSFSTLEIQRTEQGDSAMYLCASSLWPPPGLAGEETQYFGPGTRLLVL.

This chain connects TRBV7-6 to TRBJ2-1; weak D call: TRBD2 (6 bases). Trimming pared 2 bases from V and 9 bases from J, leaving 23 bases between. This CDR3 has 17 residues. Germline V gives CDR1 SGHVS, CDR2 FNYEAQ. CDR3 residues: CASSLWGDGPRAGEQFF. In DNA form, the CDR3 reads TGTGCCAGCAGCTTATGGGGGGACGGACCACGGGCGGGTGAGCAGTTCTTC.

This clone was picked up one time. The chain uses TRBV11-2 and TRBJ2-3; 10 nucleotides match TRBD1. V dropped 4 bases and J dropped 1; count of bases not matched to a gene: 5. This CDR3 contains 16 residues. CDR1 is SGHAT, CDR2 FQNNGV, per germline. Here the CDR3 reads CASSSGQGLGTDTQYF. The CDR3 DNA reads TGTGCCAGCAGCTCGGGACAGGGGTTGGGCACAGATACGCAGTATTTT. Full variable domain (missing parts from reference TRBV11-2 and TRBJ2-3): EAGVAQSPRYKIIEKRQSVAFWCNPISGHATLYWYQQILGQGPKLLIQFQNNGVVDDSQLPKDRFSAERLKGVDSTLKIQPAKLEDSAVYLCASSSGQGLGTDTQYFGPGTRLTVL.

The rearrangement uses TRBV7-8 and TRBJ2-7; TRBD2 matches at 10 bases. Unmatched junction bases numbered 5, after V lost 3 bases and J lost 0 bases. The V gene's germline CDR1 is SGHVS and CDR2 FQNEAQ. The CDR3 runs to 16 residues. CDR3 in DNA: TGTGCCAGCAGCTTTGGACTAGCGGAGAGCTCCTACGAGCAGTACTTC. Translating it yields CASSFGLAESSYEQYF.

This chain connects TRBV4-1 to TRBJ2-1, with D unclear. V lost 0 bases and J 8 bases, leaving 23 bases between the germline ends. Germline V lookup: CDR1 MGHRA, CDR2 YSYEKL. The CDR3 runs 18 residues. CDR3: CASSQEHRSAFTDDEQFF. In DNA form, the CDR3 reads TGCGCCAGCAGCCAAGAACACCGCTCCGCCTTCACCGACGATGAGCAGTTCTTC.

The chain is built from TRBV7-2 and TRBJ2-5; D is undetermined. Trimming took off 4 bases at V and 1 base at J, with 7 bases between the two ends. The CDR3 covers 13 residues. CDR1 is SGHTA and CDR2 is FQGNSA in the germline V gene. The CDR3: CASSYRVQETQYF. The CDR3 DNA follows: TGTGCCAGCAGCTACCGGGTCCAAGAGACCCAGTACTTC. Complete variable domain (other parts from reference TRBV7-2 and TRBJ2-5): GAGVSQSPSNKVTEKGKDVELRCDPISGHTALYWYRQSLGQGLEFLIYFQGNSAPDKSGLPSDRFSAERTGGSVSTLTIQRTQQEDSAVYLCASSYRVQETQYFGPGTRLLVL.

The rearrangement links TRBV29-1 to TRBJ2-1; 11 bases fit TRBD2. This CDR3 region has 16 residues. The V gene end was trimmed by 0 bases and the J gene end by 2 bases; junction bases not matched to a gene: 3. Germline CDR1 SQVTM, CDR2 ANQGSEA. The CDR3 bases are TGCAGCGTTGAAGATGGGACTAGCGGTACCTACAATGAGCAGTTCTTC. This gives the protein CSVEDGTSGTYNEQFF.